This T cell receptor beta chain was profiled in a study of cytomegalovirus exposure and HLA in healthy donors. Concerning this clone itself: As yet, its antigen is unknown.

13 Jbeta primers and 60 Vbeta primers were used for the PCR. Libraries were prepared by immunoSEQ multiplex PCR; TCRdb keeps only in-frame clonotypes and omits some of them. The sample carries 150,000 to 200,000 clones, 75% to 80% recorded once. The CDR3 totals 16 residues. CDR1 and CDR2 (germline): SGDLS, YYNGEE. The ends were cut back, 4 bases at V and 2 bases at J, with 16 bases in the middle. Whole-study findings and limits: Immune exposure information comprised only CMV serostatus. Cytomegalovirus status, reportedly, was diagnosed with high specificity and sensitivity by the classifier.

The chain has TRBV9 and TRBJ2-1, with D maybe TRBD1 (5 bases). The sample comprised PBMCs. The sequence came from a middle-aged man in good health and CMV-seropositive. The CDR3 region has the DNA TGTGCCAGCAGCCCTCATCAGGGATTAACCTACAATGAGCAGTTCTTC. Translated: CASSPHQGLTYNEQFF.